These 27 T cell receptor beta chains came from one sample sequenced in a study of shared clonotypes between healthy human individuals. The naive CD8 subset, CD45RO-negative cells positively selected for CCR7, excluded terminally differentiated effector memory CD45RA+ cells. Some clones are missing from TCRdb's copy, which holds only in-frame ones; the method was immunoSEQ multiplex PCR. The table lists some 2.1 million clones, about 95% of them singletons. Sequenced material: naive CD8+ T cells sorted from blood. All receptors derive from a man younger than 30 in good health.

The chain is built from TRBV27 and TRBJ2-5; D possibly corresponds to TRBD2 (6 bases). CDR3 size: 14 residues. Trimming cost V 5 bases and J 4 bases, with 14 bases left between them. Germline-derived CDR1 and CDR2 are MNHEY and SMNVEV (reference sequence). CDR3 DNA: TGTGCCAGCAGTCCGGTCGGAGGGCCAGAGACCCAGTACTTC. Translated: CASSPVGGPETQYF.

Points on this clone: Distinct nucleotide sequences in the sample also encode this CDR3. This chain connects TRBV6-6 to TRBJ2-7; D possibly corresponds to TRBD2 (6 bases). The CDR3 totals 14 residues. CDR1 is MNHNY, CDR2 SVGAGI, per germline (reference sequence). Deletions cut 2 bases from V and 4 bases from J, with 12 bases between. In DNA form, the CDR3 reads TGTGCCAGCAGTTACGGGGGGAGGAGTTACGAGCAGTACTTC. Protein: CASSYGGRSYEQYF.

This rearrangement joins TRBV20-1 to TRBJ2-7; D gene ambiguous. The CDR3 has 10 residues. Germline CDR1 and CDR2: DFQATT and SNEGSKA (reference sequence). The ends were cut back, 4 bases at V and 2 bases at J, with 3 bases in the middle. For the CDR3, the DNA is TGCAGTGCTACCCCCTACGAGCAGTACTTC. This sequence encodes CSATPYEQYF.

The chain links TRBV12-5 to TRBJ1-2; 9 bases agree with TRBD1. CDR1 and CDR2 (germline): LGHNT, FRNRAP. With 2 bases clipped from V and 7 bases from J, the junction kept 8 bases outside the gene matches. CDR3 length equals 15 residues. This CDR3 is CASGLPGQGAVGYTF. The CDR3 bases are TGTGCTAGTGGTTTGCCGGGACAGGGAGCGGTTGGCTACACCTTC.

The rearrangement joins TRBV7-9 to TRBJ2-7, with TRBD1 matching over 9 bases. This CDR3 is built from 14 residues. Trimming cost V 5 bases and J 6 bases; bases outside gene matches: 8. In germline, CDR1 is SEHNR, CDR2 FQNEAQ (reference sequence). CDR3 sequence reads: CASSDPRDRAEQYF. The CDR3 bases are TGTGCCAGCAGCGACCCGCGGGACAGGGCCGAGCAGTACTTC. Full variable domain (outside the CDR3, taken from reference TRBV7-9 and TRBJ2-7): DTGVSQNPRHKITKRGQNVTFRCDPISEHNRLYWYRQTLGQGPEFLTYFQNEAQLEKSRLLSDRFSAERPKGSFSTLEIQRTEQGDSAMYLCASSDPRDRAEQYFGPGTRLTVT.

The J gene is TRBJ2-5, the V gene TRBV7-3; 7 nucleotides agree with TRBD2. This CDR3 is 15 amino acids long. J lost 2 bases, V lost 2 bases, and 5 bases had no gene match. Germline V gene sequence: CDR1 SGHTA, CDR2 FQGTGA. CDR3 nucleotide sequence: TGTGCCAGCAGCTTAGTCCCTAGCGGACAAGAGACCCAGTACTTC. Amino acid sequence: CASSLVPSGQETQYF.

This clone was detected only once. The V and J genes are TRBV18 and TRBJ2-7; TRBD2 might be the D (5 bases). The germline CDR1 and CDR2 sequences are KGHSH and LQKENI. The CDR3 is 13 amino acids. The ends were cut back, 6 bases at V and 4 bases at J, with 13 bases in the middle. CDR3 sequence: CASSPPGVYEQYF. The CDR3, as DNA: TGTGCCAGCTCCCCGCCCGGGGTATACGAGCAGTACTTC. The whole variable domain, filled in from reference TRBV18 and TRBJ2-7, reads NAGVMQNPRHLVRRRGQEARLRCSPMKGHSHVYWYRQLPEEGLKFMVYLQKENIIDESGMPKERFSAEFPKEGPSILRIQQVVRGDSAAYFCASSPPGVYEQYFGPGTRLTVT.

The chain uses TRBV7-9 and TRBJ2-7, with a possible D match to TRBD1 (7 bases). The CDR3 consists of 15 residues. Trimming left V 5 bases short and J 3 bases short, with 17 bases between. Germline values: CDR1 SEHNR, CDR2 FQNEAQ (reference sequence). The CDR3 spells CASSPRDRLDYEQYF. The CDR3, as DNA: TGTGCCAGCAGCCCCCGGGACAGACTAGACTACGAGCAGTACTTC.

The CDR3 region is CAISELDIETQYF. CDR3 DNA sequence: TGTGCCATCAGTGAGCTGGACATCGAGACCCAGTACTTC. The chain couples TRBV10-3 to TRBJ2-5; tentatively, D is TRBD1 (5 bases). V lost 2 bases to trimming and J lost 5 bases, with 9 bases between them. The CDR3 has 13 amino acids. Germline-derived CDR1 and CDR2 are ENHRY and SYGVKD.

The chain has TRBV27 and TRBJ2-1, with 8 positions matching TRBD1. CDR1 is MNHEY and CDR2 is SMNVEV in the germline V gene (reference sequence). The CDR3 covers 14 residues. V gave up 4 bases and J gave up 5 bases; unmatched junction bases: 4. The CDR3 here is CASSSTGANNEQFF. CDR3 DNA: TGTGCCAGCAGTTCGACAGGGGCCAACAATGAGCAGTTCTTC.

The chain recombines TRBV15 with TRBJ2-1; 11 nucleotides line up with TRBD2. Germline V gives CDR1 LNHNV, CDR2 YYDKDF (reference sequence). The V segment lost 8 bases and the J segment 8 bases; nucleotides outside the gene matches: 8. The CDR3 has 14 residues. This CDR3 is CATAGTSGGYEQFF. In nucleotides, the CDR3 is TGTGCCACCGCAGGGACTAGCGGAGGCTATGAGCAGTTCTTC.

V gene TRBV4-1 combines with J gene TRBJ2-1, with 9 positions matching TRBD2. Germline CDR1 is MGHRA and CDR2 is YSYEKL. V was clipped by 1 base and J by 16 bases; unmatched bases: 20. The CDR3 is 17 residues long. CDR3 region: CASSQALRSGGTQRRFF. In DNA form, the CDR3 reads TGCGCCAGCAGCCAAGCCCTAAGGAGCGGGGGGACCCAAAGGCGATTCTTC.

The J gene is TRBJ2-2, the V gene TRBV19, with D tentatively TRBD1 or TRBD2 (5 bases each). Germline lookup yields CDR1 LNHDA and CDR2 SQIVND (reference sequence). Between the trimmed V and J ends, which lost 7 bases and 2 bases, there was a span of 14 bases. The CDR3 contains 15 residues. The CDR3: CASNHRDVNTGELFF. The CDR3 DNA reads as TGTGCCAGTAACCACCGGGACGTAAACACCGGGGAGCTGTTTTTT.

The chain links TRBV4-2 to TRBJ1-6; D is undetermined. The CDR3 extends over 17 amino acids. V was pared by 0 bases and J by 6 bases, with 15 bases between. Germline V gene data show CDR1 as LGHNA and CDR2 as YNFKEQ. For the CDR3, the DNA is TGTGCCAGCAGCCAAGATCCCAAGGGCGTATCTAATTCACCCCTCCACTTT. It encodes CASSQDPKGVSNSPLHF.

J is TRBJ1-1 and V is TRBV15; D is ambiguous. Per the germline V gene, CDR1 is LNHNV and CDR2 is YYDKDF (reference sequence). V was pared by 2 bases and J by 6 bases, with 22 bases between. The CDR3 consists of 17 residues. The CDR3 reads CATSRSVLSTAVPEAFF. In DNA form, the CDR3 reads TGTGCCACCAGCAGAAGTGTGCTTTCGACGGCGGTCCCTGAAGCTTTCTTT.

The V call is TRBV7-9, the J call TRBJ2-7, with D uncertain. Trimming left V 3 bases short and J 2 bases short, with 11 bases between. This CDR3 region has 14 residues. The germline V gene encodes CDR1 SEHNR and CDR2 FQNEAQ (reference sequence). For the CDR3, the DNA is TGTGCCAGCAGCTTCTCCTCCTTCCCCTACGAGCAGTACTTC. This sequence encodes CASSFSSFPYEQYF.

J is TRBJ1-1 and V is TRBV28; D is possibly TRBD1 (5 bases). The CDR3 is made up of 14 amino acids. V lost 11 bases and J lost 3, with 19 bases in between. Germline CDR1 is MDHEN and CDR2 is SYDVKM. The CDR3 nucleotides are TGTGCCGGAAGGGACCGCCCAAGGGACACTGAAGCTTTCTTT. It yields the protein CAGRDRPRDTEAFF. Supplemented by reference TRBV28 and TRBJ1-1, the full variable domain reads DVKVTQSSRYLVKRTGEKVFLECVQDMDHENMFWYRQDPGLGLRLIYFSYDVKMKEKGDIPEGYSVSREKKERFSLILESASTNQTSMYLCAGRDRPRDTEAFFGQGTRLTVV.

The chain has TRBV29-1 and TRBJ2-3; D gene uncertain. Germline V gene lookup returns CDR1 SQVTM and CDR2 ANQGSEA. With 0 bases removed from V and 5 bases from J, the gap between germline ends came to 9 bases. This CDR3 has 13 amino acids. The chain's CDR3 is CSVEELLGDTQYF. CDR3 coding DNA: TGCAGCGTTGAAGAGCTGTTGGGAGATACGCAGTATTTT.

CDR3 protein: CSARRDNEQFF. In DNA form, the CDR3 reads TGCAGTGCTAGGCGGGACAATGAGCAGTTCTTC. J is TRBJ2-1 and V is TRBV20-1; D may be TRBD2 (5 bases). The CDR3 sequence is 11 residues long. Trimming took off 3 bases at V and 5 bases at J, with 5 bases between the two ends. Looked up from germline, CDR1 is DFQATT and CDR2 is SNEGSKA (reference sequence).

The V and J genes are TRBV5-4 and TRBJ1-1; D is uncertain. There are 15 residues in the CDR3. The V and J ends lost 0 bases and 3 bases respectively, with 12 bases between them. Per germline, CDR1 SGHNT and CDR2 YYREEE (reference sequence). The CDR3 DNA reads as TGTGCCAGCAGCTTGGACGGTCCAAAGGACACTGAAGCTTTCTTT. This gives the protein CASSLDGPKDTEAFF.

V is TRBV28 and J is TRBJ1-1; a possible D gene is TRBD1 (6 bases). V was trimmed by 8 bases and J by 4 bases, leaving 14 bases between them. This CDR3 has 13 amino acids. CDR1 and CDR2 (germline): MDHEN, SYDVKM. As DNA, the CDR3 is TGTGCCAGCGAGAAGGGCAGGGGCACTGAAGCTTTCTTT. It translates to CASEKGRGTEAFF.

V usage is TRBV5-1 and J usage is TRBJ2-7; weak D call: TRBD2 (5 bases). Germline V CDR1 and CDR2: SGHRS, YFSETQ. The CDR3 spans 14 residues. V shed 0 bases and J shed 4 bases, with 11 bases lying between them. The CDR3 bases are TGCGCCAGCAGCTTGGTGGAGGAGAGTTACGAGCAGTACTTC. This encodes CASSLVEESYEQYF.

The chain employs TRBV2 and TRBJ2-3; 7 nucleotides agree with TRBD1. J was trimmed by 5 bases and V by 5 bases; bases with no gene match: 10. Germline V gene lookup returns CDR1 SNHLY and CDR2 FYNNEI. The CDR3 consists of 15 residues. CDR3 loop: CASSFQGEVLDTQYF. The CDR3 DNA reads as TGTGCCAGCAGTTTCCAGGGGGAAGTGTTAGATACGCAGTATTTT.

The rearrangement links TRBV28 to TRBJ1-4; D is unresolved. CDR3 size: 15 residues. V gave up 3 bases and J gave up 7 bases, with 15 bases separating them. Germline values: CDR1 MDHEN, CDR2 SYDVKM. CDR3: CASSFLEAMGEKLFF. The CDR3 DNA follows: TGTGCCAGCAGTTTCCTAGAGGCAATGGGTGAAAAACTGTTTTTT. Supplemented by reference TRBV28 and TRBJ1-4, the full variable domain reads DVKVTQSSRYLVKRTGEKVFLECVQDMDHENMFWYRQDPGLGLRLIYFSYDVKMKEKGDIPEGYSVSREKKERFSLILESASTNQTSMYLCASSFLEAMGEKLFFGSGTQLSVL.

This chain connects TRBV9 to TRBJ2-3; 7 nucleotides match TRBD2. This CDR3 contains 16 residues. Germline V lookup: CDR1 SGDLS, CDR2 YYNGEE. After removal of 1 base from V and 1 base from J, the junction contained 6 bases not matched to a gene. The CDR3 protein is CASSVWASGGTDTQYF. The CDR3 DNA is TGTGCCAGCAGCGTATGGGCTAGCGGAGGCACAGATACGCAGTATTTT.

The chain couples TRBV9 to TRBJ2-1; D is undetermined. The germline V and J ends were trimmed by 3 bases and 3 bases, with 19 bases remaining between them. CDR3 length equals 17 residues. CDR1 is SGDLS, CDR2 YYNGEE, per germline. The CDR3 sequence is CASSDPFEQTNYNEQFF. The DNA of the CDR3 is TGTGCCAGCAGCGACCCTTTTGAACAAACTAACTACAATGAGCAGTTCTTC.

The rearrangement joins TRBV7-2 to TRBJ2-3; D is unresolved. This CDR3 has 14 amino acids. V was clipped by 6 bases and J by 1 base, with 11 bases between them. Germline V gives CDR1 SGHTA, CDR2 FQGNSA. The CDR3 bases are TGTGCCAGCAGTTTGTTAGAGGGCACAGATACGCAGTATTTT. Translating it yields CASSLLEGTDTQYF.